The rows below give T cell receptor beta chains drawn from one sample of a study of blood T cell repertoires in COVID-19. Assay used: immunoSEQ multiplex PCR; TCRdb lists only in-frame clones, some missing. The sample carries some 190,000 clones, about 80% recorded once. The specimen sequenced was peripheral blood. The receptors were gathered from a woman in her sixties with COVID-19, enrolled during active disease. Both conserved end residues are part of each CDR3. A D gene is named only where the DNA matches it firmly. The size entry is marked missing in some rows and otherwise reads once, few, many or a size class.

V gene	J gene	D gene	clone size	CDR3 DNA	CDR3 protein
TRBV4-3	TRBJ2-2	-	-	TGCGCCAGCAGCCAAGATGGGAGCCGGGGTGCCGGGGAGCTGTTTTTT	CASSQDGSRGAGELFF
TRBV5-6	TRBJ1-2	TRBD1	-	TGTGCCAGCAGCTCCGCCGGGACAGGGATCCACTATGGCTACACCTTC	CASSSAGTGIHYGYTF
TRBV5-4	TRBJ2-2	TRBD1	few	TGTGCCAGCAGCCCCGGGACAGGGACCTCAGAGTTGTTTTTT	CASSPGTGTSELFF
TRBV14	TRBJ1-1	-	-	TGTGCCAGCAGCACAAACGCAGGGCTGAACACTGAAGCTTTCTTT	CASSTNAGLNTEAFF
TRBV5-6	TRBJ2-1	-	-	TGTGCCAGCAGCTCGGGGGATACGGCGTATTACAATGAGCAGTTCTTC	CASSSGDTAYYNEQFF
TRBV5-8	TRBJ1-2	-	-	TGTGCCAGCAGCCAACAGGGCAACTATGGCTACACCTTC	CASSQQGNYGYTF
TRBV7-9	TRBJ2-2	-	few	TGTGCCAGCAGCTCTCACCGGGGACAAGCGAACACCGGGGAGCTGTTTTTT	CASSSHRGQANTGELFF
TRBV24-1	TRBJ2-1	-	-	TGTGCCACCAGTGCCCCAGACAGTACTTACAATGAGCAGTTCTTC	CATSAPDSTYNEQFF
TRBV10-3	TRBJ1-6	-	-	TGTGCCATCAGTGAGTCCCCCGGACAGTACTATAATTCACCCCTCCACTTT	CAISESPGQYYNSPLHF
TRBV28	TRBJ2-5	-	-	TGTGCCAGCAGTTTAGGGCGGGGCCGGCCTGACGGGGAGACCCAGTACTTC	CASSLGRGRPDGETQYF
TRBV6-4	TRBJ1-1	-	-	TGTGCCAGCAGGCAGGGGTCGGGCGCTGAAGCTTTCTTT	CASRQGSGAEAFF
TRBV18	TRBJ1-1	TRBD1	-	TGTGCCAGCTCGTCAGGGGGCCGACAAGCTTTCTTT	CASSSGGRQAFF
TRBV5-4	TRBJ1-2	TRBD1	-	TGTGCCAGCAGCCGCGGCGGGACAGCGTCACTAAACTATGGCTACACCTTC	CASSRGGTASLNYGYTF
TRBV18	TRBJ2-7	-	once	TGTGCCAGCTCACCGGGGGCTCTCTACGAGCAGTACTTC	CASSPGALYEQYF
TRBV30	TRBJ1-5	TRBD1	-	TGTGCCTGGAGTGACAGGGGAGGTCAGCCCCAGCATTTT	CAWSDRGGQPQHF
TRBV7-2	TRBJ2-1	-	many	TGTGCCAGCAGCTTCGAGGGAGGTTCACACAATGAGCAGTTCTTC	CASSFEGGSHNEQFF
TRBV2	TRBJ2-3	TRBD2	-	TGTGCCAGCAGTCCCGGACTAGCGGGAGCCGGAGATACGCAGTATTTT	CASSPGLAGAGDTQYF
TRBV5-4	TRBJ2-7	TRBD1	-	TGTGCCAGCAGCACCGGACAGGGGAAGCCTACCTACGAGCAGTACTTC	CASSTGQGKPTYEQYF
TRBV24-1	TRBJ2-2	-	-	TGTGCCACCAGTGATGGGGCCCTCGGGAGCACCGGGGAGCTGTTTTTT	CATSDGALGSTGELFF
TRBV6-1	TRBJ2-2	TRBD1	-	TGTGCCAGCAGTGAGGGTGTCAGGGGGACCGGGGAGCTGTTTTTT	CASSEGVRGTGELFF
TRBV2	TRBJ1-3	TRBD1	-	TGTGCCAGCAGCCGGGACAGGGTGCCTGGAAACACCATATATTTT	CASSRDRVPGNTIYF
TRBV9	TRBJ2-2	-	-	TGTGCCAGCAGCGTAGACTCGAACACCGGGGAGCTGTTTTTT	CASSVDSNTGELFF